This T cell receptor (beta chain) comes out of a study of T cell responses to AZD1222 COVID-19 vaccine. Study findings and constraints: The donor cohort was predominantly white British with a female majority, and clonal diversity may have been underestimated.

Assay used: immunoSEQ multiplex PCR; TCRdb lists only in-frame clones, some missing. The sample shows approximately 130,000 clones, around nine tenths of them seen only once. CDR3 length equals 15 residues. V lost 6 bases, J lost 6 bases, and 11 bases stayed unmatched. The V gene's germline CDR1 is SNHLY and CDR2 FYNNEI. This clone was seen more than once but under ten times. Its antigen remains unknown. V is TRBV2 and J is TRBJ1-2; 9 bases align to TRBD1. This sequence originates from an adult in good health. The source was peripheral blood, collected on day 0 of MenACWY control vaccination. CDR3 nucleotide sequence: TGTGCCAGCAGGGAGACCGGGACAGGGCACAATGGCTACACCTTC. Encoded protein: CASRETGTGHNGYTF. The complete variable domain, with remaining parts taken from reference TRBV2 and TRBJ1-2, reads EPEVTQTPSHQVTQMGQEVILRCVPISNHLYFYWYRQILGQKVEFLVSFYNNEISEKSEIFDDQFSVERPDGSNFTLKIRSTKLEDSAMYFCASRETGTGHNGYTFGSGTRLTVV.